This T cell receptor beta chain was recovered during a study of blood T cell repertoires in COVID-19. Germline V gene lookup returns CDR1 MDHEN and CDR2 SYDVKM. The CDR3 loop spans 15 amino acids. V was pared by 6 bases and J by 2 bases, with 17 bases between. Profiled with immunoSEQ multiplex PCR; TCRdb holds only in-frame clones, not every one. This sample has hundreds of thousands of clones, with over 75% found just once. The chain uses TRBV28 and TRBJ2-7; a possible D gene is TRBD1 (6 bases). The clonotype comes from a human donor in a cohort sampled during active COVID-19. Sequences were obtained from peripheral blood. The CDR3 loop is CASSQQGWDTYEQYF. CDR3 nucleotides: TGTGCCAGCAGCCAACAGGGTTGGGACACCTACGAGCAGTACTTC.